The rows below give T cell receptor beta chains drawn from one sample of a study of T cell responses to AZD1222 COVID-19 vaccine. Here immunoSEQ multiplex PCR was the method, and the copy in TCRdb shows in-frame clones only, minus some. The sample lists approximately 150,000 clones, almost 95% occurring once. This specimen consisted of peripheral blood, obtained on day 0 of AZD1222 vaccination. Receptor source: an adult in good health. Each CDR3 is given without its conserved first and last residue.

V: TRBV4-1
J: TRBJ2-1
CDR3: ASSQEPPRGDNEQF

V: TRBV28
J: TRBJ2-1
CDR3: ASSLPPGPSSYNEQF

V: TRBV5-4
J: TRBJ2-3
CDR3: ASSLGGTEGDTQY

V: TRBV7-2
J: TRBJ1-5
CDR3: ASSPLSGGNQPQH

V: TRBV6-2/TRBV6-3
J: TRBJ1-4
CDR3: ASSSFRERKLF

V: TRBV18
J: TRBJ2-1
CDR3: ASPLPGSETNEQF

V: TRBV19
J: TRBJ1-2
CDR3: ASRQGNGYT

V: TRBV27
J: TRBJ2-7
CDR3: ASSLQGAYEQY

V: TRBV19
J: TRBJ2-1
CDR3: ASSPRLGSFSSYNEQF

V: TRBV7-2
J: TRBJ2-3
CDR3: ASSLARASGGSTDTQY

V: TRBV3-1/TRBV3-2
J: TRBJ1-4
CDR3: ASSQRGRGGEKLF

V: TRBV6-6
J: TRBJ1-3
CDR3: ASSGDVYSGNTIY

V: TRBV19
J: TRBJ1-5
CDR3: ASSRGQGGDNQPQH

V: TRBV30
J: TRBJ1-4
CDR3: AWSVTGGYGNEKLF

V: TRBV4-3
J: TRBJ2-1
CDR3: ASSQDPPGLAGPFNEQF

V: TRBV19
J: TRBJ1-2
CDR3: ASSNRRGDGYT

V: TRBV28
J: TRBJ2-7
CDR3: ASAGQDYEQY

V: TRBV4-1
J: TRBJ2-5
CDR3: ASSRTVQETQY

V: TRBV6-6
J: TRBJ1-1
CDR3: ASSYQEGNTEAF

V: TRBV7-9
J: TRBJ1-5
CDR3: ASSLAGSQPQH

V: TRBV18
J: TRBJ2-3
CDR3: ASSPLAGSTDTQY

V: TRBV3-1/TRBV3-2
J: TRBJ2-7
CDR3: ASAGPRHEQY

V: TRBV5-6
J: TRBJ1-5
CDR3: ASSLERSNQPQH

V: TRBV10-3
J: TRBJ2-3
CDR3: AIGMDRGSGTQY

V: TRBV7-2
J: TRBJ2-7
CDR3: ASRSLPRNDEQY

V: TRBV7-9
J: TRBJ1-4
CDR3: ASSPTGGDEKLF

V: TRBV1
J: TRBJ1-1
CDR3: TSSQGYLNTEAF

V: TRBV5-1
J: TRBJ2-3
CDR3: ASSLGGRRGTDTQY

V: TRBV7-8
J: TRBJ2-1
CDR3: ASSLNRDRGVGEQF

V: TRBV28
J: TRBJ1-5
CDR3: ASSLLGGKISNQPQH

V: TRBV6-5
J: TRBJ2-7
CDR3: ASRDNGAYEQY

V: TRBV5-3
J: TRBJ2-7
CDR3: ASWGCTYEQY

V: TRBV7-9
J: TRBJ1-1
CDR3: ASAKESLGAF

V: TRBV4-2
J: TRBJ2-3
CDR3: ASSIGDSSTDTQY

V: TRBV19
J: TRBJ1-4
CDR3: ASSISLNEKLF

V: TRBV27
J: TRBJ2-7
CDR3: ASSLSEGGPYEQY

V: TRBV28
J: TRBJ1-2
CDR3: ASSLEGVHGYT

V: TRBV28
J: TRBJ2-1
CDR3: ASSQGLYNEQF